This section outlines one TCR beta chain sequence together with its context. The antigen is unknown. This sample is part of a study of OX40 agonist ivuxolimab in advanced cancers. Study as a whole: Prior anti-PD-1, anti-PD-L1 or anti-CTLA-4 therapy was allowed; around 40% had some. Of the patients, three showed partial responses, one with hepatocellular carcinoma and two with cutaneous melanoma.

Only in-frame clones appear in the TCRdb table, and some are missing; sequencing was by immunoSEQ multiplex PCR. The sample shows over 95,000 clones, more than 85% of them seen only once. General study findings and limits: The mean number of expanded clones was higher in CD8+ T cells than in CD4+.

Blood sampling took place at baseline, cycle 4 day 1, and cycle 7 day 1. Trimming left V 5 bases short and J 6 bases short, with 14 bases between. Germline V gene sequence: CDR1 SNHLY, CDR2 FYNNEI. The CDR3 length is 14 residues. The chain joins TRBV2 to TRBJ2-1; D assignment may be TRBD1 or TRBD2 (5 bases each). The sequencing used CD4+ or CD8+ T cells sorted from blood, collected in a trial of the OX40 agonist ivuxolimab. The source of this sequence is an adult with an advanced solid tumor such as melanoma, head and neck, liver or kidney cancer. CDR3 amino acids: CASSRGPTTNEQFF. For the CDR3, the DNA is TGTGCCAGCAGTCGGGGCCCGACGACCAATGAGCAGTTCTTC.